Sequencing of this T cell receptor beta chain was carried out in a study of blood T cell repertoires in COVID-19. Study-level background: Donors in the United States, Italy and Spain gave samples during acute or convalescent COVID-19. PBMCs, B-cell-depleted T cells, or T cells provided the cDNA or gDNA that made up the material.

The CDR3 length is 13 residues. Trimming removed 11 bases from V and 0 bases from J, with 11 bases in between. In the original workflow: Scientists estimated how many nucleated cells there were by amplifying reference gene primers. The protocol was immunoSEQ multiplex PCR, while the TCRdb copy is restricted to in-frame clones and leaves out a portion. Clone size and the V and J calls come from that table; the DNA yielded D and trimming. Here the sample spans under 200,000 clones, approximately 86% being singletons. Sample: peripheral blood. This receptor was identified in a man younger than 35 with acute or convalescent COVID-19. This chain uses TRBV12-3 or TRBV12-4 with TRBJ1-3; maybe TRBD1 (6 bases). The CDR3 here is CAHRVRSGNTIYF. CDR3 nucleotide sequence: TGTGCCCACAGGGTCCGCTCTGGAAACACCATATATTTT.